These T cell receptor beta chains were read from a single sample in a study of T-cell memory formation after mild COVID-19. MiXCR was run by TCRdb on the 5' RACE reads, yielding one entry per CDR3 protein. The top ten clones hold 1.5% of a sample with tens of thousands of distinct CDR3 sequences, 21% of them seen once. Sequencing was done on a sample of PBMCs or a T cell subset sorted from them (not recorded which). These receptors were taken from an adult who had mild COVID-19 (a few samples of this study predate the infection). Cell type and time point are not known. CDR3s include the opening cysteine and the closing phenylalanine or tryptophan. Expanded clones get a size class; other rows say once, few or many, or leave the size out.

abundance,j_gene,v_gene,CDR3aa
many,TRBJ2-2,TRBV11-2,CASSLEGSKAGELFF
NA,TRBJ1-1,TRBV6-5,CASSYPGTTEAFF
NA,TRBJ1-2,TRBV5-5,CASSPGTPYHGYTF
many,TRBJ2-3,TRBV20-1,CSARTGLAERTDTQYF
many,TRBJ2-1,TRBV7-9,CASSPPRGEQFF
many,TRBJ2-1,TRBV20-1,CSARPGLAGGTYNEQFF
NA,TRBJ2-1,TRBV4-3,CASSQDLGAGAGNEQFF
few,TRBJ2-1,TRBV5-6,CASSRRIINEQFF
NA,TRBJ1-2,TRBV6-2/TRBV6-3,CASSYSSAGNYGYTF
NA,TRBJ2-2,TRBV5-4,CASSSGSRGFPNTGELFF
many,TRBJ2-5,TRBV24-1,CATSDLSRAAPDF
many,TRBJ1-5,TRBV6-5,CASSYSYRGEQPQHF
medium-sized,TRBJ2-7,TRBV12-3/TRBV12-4,CASSLAGGEQYF
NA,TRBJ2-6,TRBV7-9,CASRSPGANVLTF
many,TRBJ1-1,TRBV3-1,CASSLGGGGTEAFF
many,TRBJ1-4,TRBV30,CAWTRAPTNEKLFF